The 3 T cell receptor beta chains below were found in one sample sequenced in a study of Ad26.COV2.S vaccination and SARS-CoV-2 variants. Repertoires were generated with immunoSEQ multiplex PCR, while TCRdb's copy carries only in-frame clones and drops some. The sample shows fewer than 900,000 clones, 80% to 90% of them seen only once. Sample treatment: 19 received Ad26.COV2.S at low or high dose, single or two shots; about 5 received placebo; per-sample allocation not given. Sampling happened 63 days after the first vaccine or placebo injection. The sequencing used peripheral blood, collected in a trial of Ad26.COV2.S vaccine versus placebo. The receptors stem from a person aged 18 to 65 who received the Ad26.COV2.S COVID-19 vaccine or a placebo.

The CDR3 DNA reads TGTGCCAGCAGGGGCCCCGGAGTCGGGTATGGCTACACCTTC. The encoded protein is CASRGPGVGYGYTF. This chain uses TRBV2 with TRBJ1-2; no firm D call. This CDR3 region has 14 residues. The germline gives CDR1 SNHLY, CDR2 FYNNEI. The V end lost 6 bases, the J end lost 5 bases, and 16 bases lay between the germline ends.

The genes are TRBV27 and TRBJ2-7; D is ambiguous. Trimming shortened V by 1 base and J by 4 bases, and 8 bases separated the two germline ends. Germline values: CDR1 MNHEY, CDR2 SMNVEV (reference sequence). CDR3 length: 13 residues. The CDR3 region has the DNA TGTGCCAGCAGTTTATTTGGCGCGTACGAGCAGTACTTC. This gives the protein CASSLFGAYEQYF.

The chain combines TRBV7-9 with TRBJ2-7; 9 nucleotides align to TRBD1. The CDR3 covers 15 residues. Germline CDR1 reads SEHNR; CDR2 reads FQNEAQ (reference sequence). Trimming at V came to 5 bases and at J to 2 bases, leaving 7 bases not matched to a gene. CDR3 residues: CASSPTGQGTYEQYF. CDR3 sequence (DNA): TGTGCCAGCAGCCCCACGGGACAGGGAACCTACGAGCAGTACTTC.